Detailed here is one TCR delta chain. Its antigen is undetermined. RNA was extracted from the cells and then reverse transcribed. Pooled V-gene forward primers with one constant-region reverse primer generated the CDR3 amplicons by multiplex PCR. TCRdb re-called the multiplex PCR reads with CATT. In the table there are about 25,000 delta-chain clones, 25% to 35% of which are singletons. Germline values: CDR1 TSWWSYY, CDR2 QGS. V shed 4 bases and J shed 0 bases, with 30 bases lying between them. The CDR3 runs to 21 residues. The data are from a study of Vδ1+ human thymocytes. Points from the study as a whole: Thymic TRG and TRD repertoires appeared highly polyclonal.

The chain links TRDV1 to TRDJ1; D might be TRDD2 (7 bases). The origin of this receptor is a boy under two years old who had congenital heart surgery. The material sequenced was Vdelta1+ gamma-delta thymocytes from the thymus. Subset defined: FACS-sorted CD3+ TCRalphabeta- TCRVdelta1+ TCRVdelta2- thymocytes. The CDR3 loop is CALGGPSFLSGASSNTDKLIF. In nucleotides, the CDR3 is TGTGCTCTTGGGGGGCCTTCCTTCCTCTCTGGGGCCTCTTCGAACACCGATAAACTCATCTTT.